This TCR beta chain stems from a study of low-dose radiotherapy and immunotherapy resistance in tumors. Study information: At a dose of 200 mg/m2, intravenous cyclophosphamide was given every two weeks, one day before radiation and immunotherapy.

The CDR3 is 15 residues long. CDR1 and CDR2 (germline): SQVTM, ANQGSEA. The V and J ends lost 7 bases and 6 bases, in that order; junction bases with no gene match: 9. TRAV- and TRBV-specific primers, spanning alpha and beta chains, primed first-strand cDNA. Over approximately 20 PCR cycles, TCRs were amplified from a constant-region primer and V-primer adapter. From the reads, TCRdb called clonotypes with MiXCR, one entry per CDR3 protein. The sample holds around 80,000 distinct CDR3 sequences; less than 20% are singletons and the top ten take 1.1% to 1.5%. Time point in this sample: after trial treatment. Documented treatment: LDRT plus nivolumab, ipilimumab, low-dose cyclophosphamide and aspirin (RACIN trial). This clonotype was counted ten times or more.

This chain uses TRBV29-1 with TRBJ2-2, with 12 bases fitting TRBD2. This TCR came from a male donor with prostate cancer. The sequenced sample was PBMCs, obtained after low-dose radiotherapy plus immunotherapy. CDR3 coding DNA: TGCAGCGCCAGCCCCTCTAGCGGGAGGGCCGGGGAGCTGTTTTTT. It specifies CSASPSSGRAGELFF.